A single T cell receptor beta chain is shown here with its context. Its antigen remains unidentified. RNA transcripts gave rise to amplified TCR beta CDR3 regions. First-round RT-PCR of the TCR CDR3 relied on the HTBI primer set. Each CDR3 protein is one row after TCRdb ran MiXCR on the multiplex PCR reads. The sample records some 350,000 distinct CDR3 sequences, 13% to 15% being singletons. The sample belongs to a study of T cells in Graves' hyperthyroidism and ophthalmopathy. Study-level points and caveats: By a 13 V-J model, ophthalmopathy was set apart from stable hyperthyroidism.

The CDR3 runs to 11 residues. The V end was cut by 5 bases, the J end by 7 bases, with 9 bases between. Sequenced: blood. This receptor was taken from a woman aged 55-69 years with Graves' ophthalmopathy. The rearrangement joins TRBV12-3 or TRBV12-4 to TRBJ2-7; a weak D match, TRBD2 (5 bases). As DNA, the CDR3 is TGTGCCAGCAGTCTCCGGGAAGAGCAGTACTTC. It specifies CASSLREEQYF.